These T cell receptor beta chains were read from a single sample in a study of control samples from healthy donors and cancer patients. Only in-frame clones appear in the TCRdb table, and some are missing; sequencing was by immunoSEQ multiplex PCR. Here the sample spans some 51,000 clones, around 96% being singletons. The source material was blood. These receptors were taken from a woman younger than 35 in good health. Each CDR3 is given with its conserved first and last residue.

j_call: TRBJ1-2; v_call: TRBV24-1; cdr3_length: 14; cdr3_aa: CATSDPTRPYGYTF
j_call: TRBJ1-1; v_call: TRBV5-1; cdr3_length: 13; cdr3_aa: CASSRQDRTEAFF
j_call: TRBJ2-7; v_call: TRBV6-6; cdr3_length: 14; cdr3_aa: CASSYPGTPGGQYF
j_call: TRBJ1-2; v_call: TRBV27; cdr3_length: 16; cdr3_aa: CASSSNRPSRGYGYTF
j_call: TRBJ2-5; v_call: TRBV19; cdr3_length: 13; cdr3_aa: CASSNGGQETQYF
j_call: TRBJ2-5; v_call: TRBV13; cdr3_length: 15; cdr3_aa: CASSPERGAEETQYF
j_call: TRBJ2-7; v_call: TRBV12-5; cdr3_length: 20; cdr3_aa: CASGFLAYRLGGSDMYEQYF
j_call: TRBJ1-1; v_call: TRBV19; cdr3_length: 13; cdr3_aa: CASSEAENTEAFF
j_call: TRBJ1-6; v_call: TRBV20-1; cdr3_length: 11; cdr3_aa: CSASAAQVGHF
j_call: TRBJ2-5; v_call: TRBV11-2; cdr3_length: 17; cdr3_aa: CASSSRTSGGARETQYF
j_call: TRBJ1-1; v_call: TRBV4-3; cdr3_length: 17; cdr3_aa: CASSQDRDFRMNTEAFF
j_call: TRBJ1-2; v_call: TRBV7-9; cdr3_length: 14; cdr3_aa: CASSHMGQMRGYTF
j_call: TRBJ2-3; v_call: TRBV9; cdr3_length: 15; cdr3_aa: CASGRLAGGTDTQYF
j_call: TRBJ2-5; v_call: TRBV5-1; cdr3_length: 13; cdr3_aa: CASSLDGLPTQYF
j_call: TRBJ2-7; v_call: TRBV29-1; cdr3_length: 15; cdr3_aa: CSVETTGGETYEQYF